The rows below give T cell receptor beta chains drawn from one sample of a study of blood T cells in healthy people across ages. TCRdb analysed the 5' RACE reads with MiXCR anew, one entry per CDR3 protein. Seen here are some 1.5 million distinct CDR3 sequences, 40% to 45% observed once, and the top ten hold about 4.1%. The sequenced sample was blood. All receptors come from a woman between 18 and 29 years old in good health. The CDR3 runs from the conserved cysteine through the conserved F or W. A D gene is named only where the DNA matches it firmly. Size is stated for part of the rows, as once, few or many counts, or as a class when the clone is expanded.

j_gene | abundance | d_gene | v_gene | CDR3aa | CDR3nt
TRBJ2-7 | NA | NA | TRBV6-5 | CASSSAISYGQYF | TGTGCCAGCAGTTCGGCCATATCCTACGGGCAGTACTTC
TRBJ2-2 | NA | TRBD2 | TRBV7-9 | CASSLAPGLADTGELFF | TGTGCCAGCAGCTTAGCGCCCGGTCTAGCGGACACCGGGGAGCTGTTTTTT
TRBJ1-2 | NA | NA | TRBV6-5 | CASSYIHNYGYTF | TGTGCCAGCAGTTACATCCACAACTATGGCTACACCTTC
TRBJ2-1 | few | NA | TRBV29-1 | CSVLILNEQFF | TGCAGCGTCCTAATACTTAATGAGCAGTTCTTC
TRBJ2-7 | few | TRBD2 | TRBV4-1 | CASSQVDSGGLYEQYF | TGCGCCAGCAGCCAAGTCGATAGCGGGGGGCTCTACGAGCAGTACTTC
TRBJ1-2 | NA | NA | TRBV6-1 | CASDYGIGTYGYTF | TGTGCCAGCGACTATGGTATAGGGACCTATGGCTACACCTTC
TRBJ2-3 | many | NA | TRBV4-3 | CASSQDRRASAYTDTQYF | TGCGCCAGCAGCCAAGATCGCCGGGCTAGCGCCTACACAGATACGCAGTATTTT
TRBJ1-1 | NA | NA | TRBV7-2 | CASSTTLGLGTEAFF | TGTGCCAGCAGCACCACCCTAGGGTTGGGCACTGAAGCTTTCTTT
TRBJ2-7 | few | NA | TRBV29-1 | CSVLDNPPLYEQYF | TGCAGCGTCTTGGACAACCCCCCACTATACGAGCAGTACTTC
TRBJ2-1 | NA | NA | TRBV20-1 | CSARDRLVDNEQFF | TGCAGTGCTAGAGATCGCCTAGTAGATAATGAGCAGTTCTTC
TRBJ1-1 | many | NA | TRBV7-3 | CASSGGGLMNTEAFF | TGTGCCAGCTCCGGGGGTGGGCTCATGAACACTGAAGCTTTCTTT
TRBJ2-2 | once | TRBD2 | TRBV7-2 | CASNLGLGGGELFF | TGTGCCAGCAACTTAGGACTAGGTGGCGGGGAGCTGTTTTTT
TRBJ2-7 | few | NA | TRBV7-2 | CASRQGEPYEQYF | TGTGCCAGCAGACAGGGCGAGCCCTACGAGCAGTACTTC
TRBJ2-3 | NA | TRBD2 | TRBV14 | CASSPGLAGPADTQYF | TGTGCCAGCAGCCCGGGACTAGCGGGGCCCGCGGATACGCAGTATTTT
TRBJ2-5 | NA | NA | TRBV20-1 | CSARQGRGEQYF | TGCAGTGCTAGACAGGGGCGAGGTGAGCAGTACTTC
TRBJ1-2 | NA | NA | TRBV29-1 | CSVDKRLQRDGYTF | TGCAGCGTTGATAAGCGGCTACAAAGGGATGGCTACACCTTC
TRBJ2-7 | NA | NA | TRBV27 | CASSLGTRVRGSYEQYF | TGTGCCAGCAGTTTAGGGACCAGGGTTCGAGGCTCCTACGAGCAGTACTTC
TRBJ2-2 | few | NA | TRBV7-9 | CASSPPGLRNTGELFF | TGTGCCAGCAGCCCTCCCGGTCTGAGAAACACCGGGGAGCTGTTTTTT
TRBJ1-2 | NA | NA | TRBV7-2 | CASSSRQAEYGYTF | TGTGCCAGCAGCTCCCGCCAGGCGGAATATGGCTACACCTTC
TRBJ2-3 | many | NA | TRBV20-1 | CSARDSGSGEEDTQYF | TGCAGTGCTAGAGATTCCGGATCCGGGGAAGAAGATACGCAGTATTTT
TRBJ2-3 | many | NA | TRBV7-2 | CASSPPGGDTQYF | TGTGCCAGCAGCCCCCCCGGTGGCGATACGCAGTATTTT
TRBJ2-1 | NA | NA | TRBV20-1 | CSALRDDVGGEQFF | TGCAGTGCACTCCGGGACGACGTTGGGGGTGAGCAGTTCTTC
TRBJ2-3 | few | TRBD1 | TRBV10-3 | CAIRQGGTDTQYF | TGTGCCATCCGACAGGGAGGCACAGATACGCAGTATTTT
TRBJ2-3 | NA | NA | TRBV21-1 | CASSEGTSPSTDTQYF | TGTGCCAGCAGCGAGGGGACATCCCCTAGCACAGATACGCAGTATTTT
TRBJ2-2 | NA | TRBD2 | TRBV20-1 | CSATSGSTGELFF | TGCAGTGCAACTAGCGGGAGCACCGGGGAGCTGTTTTTT
TRBJ2-2 | few | NA | TRBV6-5 | CASKTSRRLPGELFF | TGTGCCAGCAAAACTAGCCGGCGGCTTCCCGGGGAGCTGTTTTTT